The entry below gives a single TCR beta chain sequence along with its context. Its cognate antigen has yet to be identified. Base qualities are not at hand, and no much larger clone is one base apart. The sample was run on an Illumina HiSeq 1500. Using fastp trimming at Q25 and MiXCR clonotype assembly, TCRdb reanalyzed the public sequencing data and kept in-frame beta chains. Identical CDR3 proteins give one entry, which carries the most common genes and DNA. The sample data list 300,000 or so distinct CDR3 sequences, and roughly 23% of these were observed just once. Roughly 14% of the sample goes to the ten largest clones. Measured from the cysteine to the phenylalanine, the CDR3 is 12 residues long. The sequence is cut down to CDR3 DNA, 36 bases in frame from base 1. The germline V gene (reference sequence) provides CDR1 MNHNY and CDR2 SVGAGI. A distance of 13 bases separates the germline ends of V and J, which lose 6 bases and 10 bases respectively.

The sample belongs to a study of T cell repertoires in cytomegalovirus infection (dated by TCRdb to about 2019). As for the study more broadly: The HLA type of each donor mattered for the analysis, because public TCR beta signatures pointed to carriage of CMV infection along with the matching HLA type. Study-level results and caveats: In both this cohort and an independent roughly 350-donor cohort, the cumulative frequency of public TCR beta family members distinguished carriers of CMV infection plus the relevant HLA type. The ex vivo response was dominated by HLA-C-restricted CMV-specific TCR beta clonotypes, which also provided the single most frequent clonotype in two of eight donors.

The sequencing input was PBMCs. This sequence was found in a human donor in good health (CMV status not recorded). Some clones in this sample may be carry-over from other donors' samples. The chain is encoded by TRBV6-6 joined to TRBJ2-1; no D segment can be confidently identified. CDR3 reads: CASSRPRPEQFF. Here is the DNA: TGTGCCAGCAGCCGACCTAGGCCCGAGCAGTTCTTC.